This T cell receptor beta chain stems from a study of blood T cell repertoires in COVID-19. The study recruited people aged 18 to 89 years across 24 US areas. Trimming shortened V by 2 bases and J by 5 bases, and 27 bases separated the two germline ends. The CDR3 sequence is 18 residues long. Looked up from germline, CDR1 is GTSNPN and CDR2 is SVGIG (reference sequence). TCRdb's copy holds only in-frame clones and misses some; the assay was immunoSEQ multiplex PCR. The table has around 250,000 clones, 91% seen once. The sequence derives from a human donor in a cohort exposed to, infected with or recovered from COVID-19 (not recorded which). The donor label of this sample is uncertain. Material: PBMCs or T cells enriched from blood (not recorded which). V gene TRBV30 combines with J gene TRBJ2-5; D gene uncertain. Written as DNA, the CDR3 is TGTGCCTGGAGTCTAACTATCAGACGAACGAAGGCCGGGGAGACCCAGTACTTC. It codes for CAWSLTIRRTKAGETQYF. The variable domain in full, completed from reference TRBV30 and TRBJ2-5, reads SQTIHQWPATLVQPVGSPLSLECTVEGTSNPNLYWYRQAAGRGLQLLFYSVGIGQISSEVPQNLSASRPQDRQFILSSKKLLLSDSGFYLCAWSLTIRRTKAGETQYFGPGTRLLVL.